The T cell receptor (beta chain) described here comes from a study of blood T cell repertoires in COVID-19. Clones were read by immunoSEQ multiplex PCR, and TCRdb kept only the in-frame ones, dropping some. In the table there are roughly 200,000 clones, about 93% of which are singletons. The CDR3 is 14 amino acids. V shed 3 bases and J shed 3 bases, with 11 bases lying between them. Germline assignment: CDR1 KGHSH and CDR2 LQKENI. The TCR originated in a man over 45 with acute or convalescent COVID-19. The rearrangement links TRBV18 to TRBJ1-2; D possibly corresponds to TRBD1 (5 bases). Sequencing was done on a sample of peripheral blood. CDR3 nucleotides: TGTGCCAGCTCACCGGGTCGGGGGGACTATGGCTACACCTTC. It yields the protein CASSPGRGDYGYTF.